The clone carrying this T cell receptor (beta chain) was seen once. Per the authors' pipeline: Using reference gene primer amplification, nucleated cell counts were estimated. The assay was immunoSEQ multiplex PCR, and TCRdb's table has in-frame clones only and misses some. V and J calls and clone size are those listed in that table; D and trimming were worked out from the DNA. This sample has about 150,000 clones, with 76% found just once. This specimen belongs to a study of blood T cell repertoires in COVID-19. This CDR3 comprises 14 residues. Germline V CDR1 and CDR2: LGHDT, YNNKEL (reference sequence). The ends lost 1 base at V and 11 bases at J; junction bases unmatched: 4.

The sequence was collected from a woman of 80 years or more with acute or convalescent COVID-19. Sequenced: peripheral blood. The chain uses TRBV3-1 (or the pseudogene TRBV3-2) and TRBJ1-6, with 8 bases fitting TRBD1. CDR3: CASSQGPGQAPLHF. DNA for the CDR3: TGTGCCAGCAGCCAAGGACCGGGACAGGCACCCCTCCACTTT.